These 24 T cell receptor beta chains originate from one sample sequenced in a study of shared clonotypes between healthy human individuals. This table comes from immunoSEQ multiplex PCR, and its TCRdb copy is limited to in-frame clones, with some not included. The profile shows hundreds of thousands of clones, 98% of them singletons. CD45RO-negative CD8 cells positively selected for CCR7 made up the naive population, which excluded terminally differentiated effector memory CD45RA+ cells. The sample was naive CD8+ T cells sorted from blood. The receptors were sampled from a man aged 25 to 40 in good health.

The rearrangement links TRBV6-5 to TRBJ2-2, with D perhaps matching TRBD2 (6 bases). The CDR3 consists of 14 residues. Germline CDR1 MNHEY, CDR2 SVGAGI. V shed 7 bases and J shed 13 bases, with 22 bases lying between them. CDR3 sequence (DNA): TGTGCCAGCAAGGAGGGACTCTACCTTCCTGGGCTGTTTTTT. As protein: CASKEGLYLPGLFF.

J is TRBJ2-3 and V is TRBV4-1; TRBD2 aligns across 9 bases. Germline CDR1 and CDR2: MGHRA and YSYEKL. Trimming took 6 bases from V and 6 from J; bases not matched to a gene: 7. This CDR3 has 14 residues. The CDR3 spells CASSHLAGADTQYF. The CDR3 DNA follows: TGCGCCAGCAGTCATTTAGCGGGAGCGGATACGCAGTATTTT.

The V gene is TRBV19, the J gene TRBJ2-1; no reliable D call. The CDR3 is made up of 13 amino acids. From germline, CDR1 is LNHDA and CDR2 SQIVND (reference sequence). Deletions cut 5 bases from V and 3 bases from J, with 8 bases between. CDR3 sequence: CASSLPSYNEQFF. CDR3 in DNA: TGTGCCAGTAGTCTTCCTAGCTACAATGAGCAGTTCTTC. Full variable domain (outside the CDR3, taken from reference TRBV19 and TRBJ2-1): DGGITQSPKYLFRKEGQNVTLSCEQNLNHDAMYWYRQDPGQGLRLIYYSQIVNDFQKGDIAEGYSVSREKKESFPLTVTSAQKNPTAFYLCASSLPSYNEQFFGPGTRLTVL.

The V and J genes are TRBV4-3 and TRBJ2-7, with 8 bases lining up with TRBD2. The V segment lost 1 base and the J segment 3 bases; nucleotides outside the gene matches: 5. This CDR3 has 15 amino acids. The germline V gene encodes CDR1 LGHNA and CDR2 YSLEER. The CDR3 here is CASSQGTSSGYEQYF. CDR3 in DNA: TGCGCCAGCAGCCAAGGGACTAGCTCAGGCTACGAGCAGTACTTC.

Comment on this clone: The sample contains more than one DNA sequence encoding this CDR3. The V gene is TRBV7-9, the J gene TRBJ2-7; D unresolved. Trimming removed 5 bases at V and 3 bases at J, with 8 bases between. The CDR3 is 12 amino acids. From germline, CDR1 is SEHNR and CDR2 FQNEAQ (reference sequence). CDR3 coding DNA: TGTGCCAGCAGCCTCCTCGGCTACGAGCAGTACTTC. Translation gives CASSLLGYEQYF. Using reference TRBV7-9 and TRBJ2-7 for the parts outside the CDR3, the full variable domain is DTGVSQNPRHKITKRGQNVTFRCDPISEHNRLYWYRQTLGQGPEFLTYFQNEAQLEKSRLLSDRFSAERPKGSFSTLEIQRTEQGDSAMYLCASSLLGYEQYFGPGTRLTVT.

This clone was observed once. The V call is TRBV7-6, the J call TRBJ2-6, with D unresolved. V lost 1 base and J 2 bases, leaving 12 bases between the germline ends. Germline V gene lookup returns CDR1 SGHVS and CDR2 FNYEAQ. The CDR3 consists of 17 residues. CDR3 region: CASSLGASLTGANVLTF. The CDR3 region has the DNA TGTGCCAGCAGCTTAGGCGCTTCACTTACTGGGGCCAACGTCCTGACTTTC.

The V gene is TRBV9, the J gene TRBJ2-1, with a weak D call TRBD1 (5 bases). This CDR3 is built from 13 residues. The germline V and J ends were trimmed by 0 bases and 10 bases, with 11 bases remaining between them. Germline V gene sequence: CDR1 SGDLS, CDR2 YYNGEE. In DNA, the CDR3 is TGTGCCAGCAGCGTAGGGGGCACGTGGGAGCAGTTCTTC. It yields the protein CASSVGGTWEQFF.

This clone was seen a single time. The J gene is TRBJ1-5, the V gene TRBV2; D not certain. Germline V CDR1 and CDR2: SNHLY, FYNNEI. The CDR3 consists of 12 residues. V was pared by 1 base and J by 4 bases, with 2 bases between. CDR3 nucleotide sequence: TGTGCCAGCAGTGAAGGGAATCAGCCCCAGCATTTT. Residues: CASSEGNQPQHF. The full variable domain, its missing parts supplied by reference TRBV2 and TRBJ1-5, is EPEVTQTPSHQVTQMGQEVILRCVPISNHLYFYWYRQILGQKVEFLVSFYNNEISEKSEIFDDQFSVERPDGSNFTLKIRSTKLEDSAMYFCASSEGNQPQHFGDGTRLSIL.

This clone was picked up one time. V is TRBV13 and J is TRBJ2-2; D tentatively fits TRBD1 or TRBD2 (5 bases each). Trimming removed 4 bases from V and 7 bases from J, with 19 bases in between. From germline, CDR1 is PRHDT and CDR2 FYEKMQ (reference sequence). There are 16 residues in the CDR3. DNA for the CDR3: TGTGCCAGCAGCTCCCGACGGGAAGGGGTGATCGGGGAGCTGTTTTTT. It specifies CASSSRREGVIGELFF.

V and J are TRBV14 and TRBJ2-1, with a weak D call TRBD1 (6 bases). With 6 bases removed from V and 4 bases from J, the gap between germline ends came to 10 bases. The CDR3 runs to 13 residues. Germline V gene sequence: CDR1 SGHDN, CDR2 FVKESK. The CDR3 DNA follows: TGTGCCAGCAGACTGACAGGATACAATGAGCAGTTCTTC. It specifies CASRLTGYNEQFF.

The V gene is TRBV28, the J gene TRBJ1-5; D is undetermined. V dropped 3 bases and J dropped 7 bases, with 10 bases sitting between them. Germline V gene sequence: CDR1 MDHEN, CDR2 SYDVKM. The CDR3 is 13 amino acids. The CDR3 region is CASSFPLGQPQHF. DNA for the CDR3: TGTGCCAGCAGTTTCCCGTTGGGGCAGCCCCAGCATTTT.

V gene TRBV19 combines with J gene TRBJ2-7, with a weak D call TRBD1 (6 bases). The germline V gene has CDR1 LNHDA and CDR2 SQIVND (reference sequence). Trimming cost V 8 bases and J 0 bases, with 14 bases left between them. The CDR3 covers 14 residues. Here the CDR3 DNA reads TGTGCCAGTTCAACAGGGTCCAGCTCCTACGAGCAGTACTTC. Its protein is CASSTGSSSYEQYF.

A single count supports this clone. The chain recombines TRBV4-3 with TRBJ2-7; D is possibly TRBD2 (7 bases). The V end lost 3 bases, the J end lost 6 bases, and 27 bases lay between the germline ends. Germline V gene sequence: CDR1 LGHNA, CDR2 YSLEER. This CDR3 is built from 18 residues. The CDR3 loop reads CASSHRYGGLPKTAEQYF. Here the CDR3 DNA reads TGCGCCAGCAGCCACAGATACGGGGGGCTCCCTAAAACGGCCGAGCAGTACTTC.

The CDR3 reads CASRHVRDNYNYGYTF. CDR3 nucleotides: TGTGCCAGCAGACATGTGCGGGACAACTATAACTATGGCTACACCTTC. This sequence joins TRBV5-4 and TRBJ1-2, with D perhaps TRBD1 (6 bases). CDR1 and CDR2 from the germline V gene are SGHNT and YYREEE (reference sequence). CDR3 length equals 16 residues. Trimming cost V 5 bases and J 1 base, with 18 bases left between them.

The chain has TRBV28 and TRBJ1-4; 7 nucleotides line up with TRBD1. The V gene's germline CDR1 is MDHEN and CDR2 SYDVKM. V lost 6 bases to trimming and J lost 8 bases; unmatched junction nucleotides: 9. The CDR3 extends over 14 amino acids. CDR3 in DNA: TGTGCCAGCAGGCCACCAGGGGGAGGGGAAAAACTGTTTTTT. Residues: CASRPPGGGEKLFF.

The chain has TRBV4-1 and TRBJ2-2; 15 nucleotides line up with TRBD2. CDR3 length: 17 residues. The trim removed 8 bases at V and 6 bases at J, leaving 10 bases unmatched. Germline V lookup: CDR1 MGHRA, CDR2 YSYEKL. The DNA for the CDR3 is TGCGCCAGCGAGGGACTAGCGGGAGGTTTATTCGCCGGGGAGCTGTTTTTT. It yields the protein CASEGLAGGLFAGELFF.

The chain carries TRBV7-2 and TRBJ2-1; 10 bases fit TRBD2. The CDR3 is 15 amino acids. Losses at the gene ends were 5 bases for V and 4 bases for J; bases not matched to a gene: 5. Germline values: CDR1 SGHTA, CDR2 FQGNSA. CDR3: CASSPGTSAYNEQFF. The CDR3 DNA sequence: TGTGCCAGCAGCCCAGGGACTAGCGCGTACAATGAGCAGTTCTTC.

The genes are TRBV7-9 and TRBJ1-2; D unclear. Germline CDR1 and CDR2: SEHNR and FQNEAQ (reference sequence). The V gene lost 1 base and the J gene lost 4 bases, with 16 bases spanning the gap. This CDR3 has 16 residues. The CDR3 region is CASSLVRREGGYGYTF. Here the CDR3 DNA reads TGTGCCAGCAGCTTAGTTAGGAGGGAAGGAGGCTATGGCTACACCTTC.

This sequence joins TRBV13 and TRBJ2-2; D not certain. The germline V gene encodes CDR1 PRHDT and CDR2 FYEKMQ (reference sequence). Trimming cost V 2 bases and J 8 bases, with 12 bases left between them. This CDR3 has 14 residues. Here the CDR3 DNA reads TGTGCCAGCAGCTTACGACCTAAACTGGGGGAGCTGTTTTTT. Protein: CASSLRPKLGELFF.

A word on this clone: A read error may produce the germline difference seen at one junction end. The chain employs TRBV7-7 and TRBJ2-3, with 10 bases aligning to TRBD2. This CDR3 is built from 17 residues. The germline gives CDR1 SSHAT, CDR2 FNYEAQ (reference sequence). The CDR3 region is CASSPNQGLASTDTQYF. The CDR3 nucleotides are TGTGCTAGCAGCCCTAATCAGGGACTAGCGAGCACAGATACGCAGTATTTT.

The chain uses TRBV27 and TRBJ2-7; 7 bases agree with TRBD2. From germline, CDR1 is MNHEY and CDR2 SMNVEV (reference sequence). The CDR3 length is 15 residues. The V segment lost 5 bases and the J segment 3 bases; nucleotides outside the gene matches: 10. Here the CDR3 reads CASSTAREGFYEQYF. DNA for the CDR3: TGTGCCAGCAGTACGGCTAGGGAGGGATTCTACGAGCAGTACTTC.

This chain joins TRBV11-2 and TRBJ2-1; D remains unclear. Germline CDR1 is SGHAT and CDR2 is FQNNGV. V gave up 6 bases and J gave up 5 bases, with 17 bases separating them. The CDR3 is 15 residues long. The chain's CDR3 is CASRPPSTPHNEQFF. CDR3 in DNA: TGTGCCAGCAGACCCCCCTCGACACCGCACAATGAGCAGTTCTTC.

CDR3: CASSPGTLIGYGYTF. The CDR3 bases are TGTGCCAGCAGCCCCGGGACATTGATCGGCTATGGCTACACCTTC. This rearrangement joins TRBV7-8 to TRBJ1-2, with D possibly TRBD1 on 6 matching bases. Trimming took 5 bases from V and 4 from J, leaving 17 bases between them. Germline lookup yields CDR1 SGHVS and CDR2 FQNEAQ. CDR3 length equals 15 residues.

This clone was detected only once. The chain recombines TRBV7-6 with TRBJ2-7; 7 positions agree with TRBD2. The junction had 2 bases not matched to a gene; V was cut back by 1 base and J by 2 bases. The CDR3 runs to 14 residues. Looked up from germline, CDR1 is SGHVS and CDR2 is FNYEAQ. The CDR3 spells CASSLGAGPYEQYF. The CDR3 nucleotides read TGTGCCAGCAGCTTAGGAGCGGGACCCTACGAGCAGTACTTC.